These T cell receptor beta chains were read from a single sample in a study of blood T cell repertoires in COVID-19. The assay was immunoSEQ multiplex PCR, and TCRdb's table has in-frame clones only and misses some. The table records 150,000 to 200,000 clones, around 83% of them present only once. Material for sequencing was peripheral blood. The receptors originated from a woman over 75 in a cohort sampled during active or convalescent COVID-19. Both conserved end residues are part of each CDR3. Fields, in order: clone size, J gene, D gene, V gene, CDR3 protein, CDR3 DNA. A D gene is named only where the DNA matches it firmly. Clone size is given for some rows only: seen once, a few or many times, or a class if the clone is expanded.

>NA|TRBJ1-3|NA|TRBV7-9
CASKGGLGNTIYF
TGTGCCAGCAAAGGTGGGCTTGGAAACACCATATATTTT
>NA|TRBJ1-2|NA|TRBV5-6
CASSPRGHGYTF
TGTGCCAGCAGCCCTAGGGGCCATGGCTACACCTTC
>NA|TRBJ1-2|TRBD1|TRBV5-6
CASSADHRGAYGYTF
TGTGCCAGCAGCGCGGACCACAGGGGGGCCTATGGCTACACCTTC
>once|TRBJ1-6|TRBD1|TRBV27
CASSLWTGFGDSPLHF
TGTGCCAGCAGTTTATGGACAGGTTTTGGGGATTCACCCCTCCACTTT
>once|TRBJ2-6|TRBD1|TRBV27
CASSLGTGFSGANVLTF
TGTGCCAGCAGTTTAGGGACAGGGTTCTCGGGGGCCAACGTCCTGACTTTC
>NA|TRBJ1-1|TRBD1|TRBV6-6
CASSRDRVRSTEAFF
TGTGCCAGCAGTAGGGACAGGGTAAGAAGCACTGAAGCTTTCTTT
>NA|TRBJ1-3|NA|TRBV29-1
CSVDRSDSEGVTIYF
TGCAGCGTTGACCGCTCGGACAGCGAGGGGGTCACCATATATTTT
>NA|TRBJ1-3|NA|TRBV19
CASSSPGLGTYTIYF
TGTGCCAGTAGCTCCCCGGGGCTGGGGACATACACCATATATTTT
>once|TRBJ2-1|NA|TRBV21-1
CASSTKSGLAGGVRVYNEQFF
TGTGCCAGCAGCACAAAATCCGGACTAGCGGGAGGGGTAAGGGTTTACAATGAGCAGTTCTTC
>NA|TRBJ2-1|TRBD2|TRBV11-2
CASSLGGGGPPNEQFF
TGTGCCAGCAGCTTAGGCGGCGGGGGGCCCCCCAATGAGCAGTTCTTC
>NA|TRBJ2-1|TRBD2|TRBV30
CAWTQGLAGYNEQFF
TGTGCCTGGACGCAGGGACTAGCGGGTTACAATGAGCAGTTCTTC
>NA|TRBJ2-1|TRBD1|TRBV29-1
CSVDRGFEQFF
TGCAGCGTTGACAGGGGGTTTGAGCAGTTCTTC
>NA|TRBJ2-1|TRBD2|TRBV5-6
CASSSGTSALNEQFF
TGTGCCAGCAGCTCCGGGACTAGCGCACTTAATGAGCAGTTCTTC
>NA|TRBJ1-3|NA|TRBV4-3
CASSAASGFSGNTIYF
TGCGCCAGCAGCGCTGCTAGTGGGTTCTCTGGAAACACCATATATTTT
>NA|TRBJ1-5|TRBD1|TRBV5-1
CASSPSGTGGAGQPQHF
TGCGCCAGCAGCCCCTCCGGGACAGGGGGCGCAGGGCAGCCCCAGCATTTT
>NA|TRBJ2-7|NA|TRBV7-2
CASSSRRGQSSYEQYF
TGTGCCAGCAGCTCAAGACGCGGACAAAGCTCCTACGAGCAGTACTTC
>NA|TRBJ2-7|NA|TRBV7-2
CASSLAGGPYEQYF
TGTGCCAGCAGCTTAGCGGGGGGGCCCTACGAGCAGTACTTC
>many|TRBJ1-1|NA|TRBV7-8
CASERQLNTEAFF
TGTGCCAGTGAGAGGCAGCTGAACACTGAAGCTTTCTTT
>NA|TRBJ2-4|NA|TRBV3-1/TRBV3-2
CASSLGGQNIQYF
TGTGCCAGCAGCCTCGGGGGGCAAAACATTCAGTACTTC
>NA|TRBJ1-4|NA|TRBV19
CFAGAKEATNEKLFF
TGTTTTGCCGGCGCAAAAGAGGCAACTAATGAAAAACTGTTTTTT
>NA|TRBJ2-4|TRBD2|TRBV12-3/TRBV12-4
CASSLGGGNIQYF
TGTGCCAGCAGTCTGGGGGGGGGAAACATTCAGTACTTC
>NA|TRBJ1-5|NA|TRBV7-8
CASSYRFPGPSDQPQHF
TGTGCCAGCAGCTATAGGTTCCCAGGGCCTTCAGATCAGCCCCAGCATTTT
>NA|TRBJ1-5|TRBD1|TRBV4-2
CASSQDGEPGGSNQPQHF
TGTGCCAGCAGCCAAGATGGGGAGCCAGGGGGCTCCAATCAGCCCCAGCATTTT
>NA|TRBJ2-2|NA|TRBV7-2
CASSLTGTAGELFF
TGTGCCAGCAGCTTAACAGGGACCGCCGGGGAGCTGTTTTTT
>NA|TRBJ2-1|NA|TRBV7-2
CASSPSGSQYNEQFF
TGTGCCAGCAGCCCGAGCGGGTCTCAATACAATGAGCAGTTCTTC
>NA|TRBJ1-3|NA|TRBV6-5
CASSNRDTIYF
TGTGCCAGCAGTAACCGGGACACCATATATTTT
>many|TRBJ2-1|TRBD2|TRBV10-3
CAISEGQYPGGEQFF
TGTGCCATCAGTGAAGGACAATACCCGGGGGGTGAGCAGTTCTTC
>NA|TRBJ1-1|NA|TRBV11-2
CASSLDGGQSEAFF
TGTGCCAGCAGCTTAGACGGGGGGCAGTCTGAAGCTTTCTTT
>NA|TRBJ1-1|NA|TRBV18
CASSPSRGNTEAFF
TGTGCCAGCTCACCGTCCAGGGGGAACACTGAAGCTTTCTTT
>NA|TRBJ1-3|TRBD1|TRBV18
CASSPGQGKPSGNTIYF
TGTGCCAGCTCACCGGGACAGGGGAAACCCTCTGGAAACACCATATATTTT
>NA|TRBJ2-3|NA|TRBV19
CASSASNTQYF
TGTGCCAGTAGTGCTAGCAATACGCAGTATTTT
>NA|TRBJ1-1|NA|TRBV6-2/TRBV6-3
CASSDPPGREAFF
TGTGCCAGCAGCGACCCCCCGGGGAGGGAAGCTTTCTTT
>NA|TRBJ1-1|TRBD1|TRBV2
CASTENRDRLEAFF
TGTGCCAGCACTGAGAACCGGGACAGGCTTGAAGCTTTCTTT
>NA|TRBJ2-6|NA|TRBV9
CASSVSVSGANVLTF
TGTGCCAGCAGCGTATCAGTCTCTGGGGCCAACGTCCTGACTTTC
>medium-sized|TRBJ2-2|TRBD2|TRBV24-1
CATSDFAGANTGELFF
TGTGCCACCAGTGATTTCGCGGGAGCGAACACCGGGGAGCTGTTTTTT
>NA|TRBJ2-5|TRBD1|TRBV5-6
CASLSGGMKTQYF
TGTGCCAGCCTATCAGGGGGCATGAAGACCCAGTACTTC
>NA|TRBJ1-2|NA|TRBV9
CASSVAQFYGYTF
TGTGCCAGCAGCGTAGCACAGTTCTATGGCTACACCTTC
>NA|TRBJ2-3|TRBD2|TRBV24-1
CATSDPRGDTDTQYF
TGTGCCACCAGTGATCCGCGGGGGGACACAGATACGCAGTATTTT
>once|TRBJ1-6|NA|TRBV10-1
CASSENPNNSPLHF
TGCGCCAGCAGTGAGAATCCTAATAATTCACCCCTCCACTTT
>NA|TRBJ2-3|NA|TRBV6-6
CASRGPLGASTDTQYF
TGTGCCAGCAGAGGGCCATTGGGGGCAAGCACAGATACGCAGTATTTT
>NA|TRBJ1-5|NA|TRBV19
CASSINWGEPQLDQPQHF
TGTGCCAGTAGTATAAATTGGGGGGAACCCCAACTAGATCAGCCCCAGCATTTT
>NA|TRBJ1-1|NA|TRBV18
CASSPKEWDTEAFF
TGTGCCAGCTCACCAAAGGAGTGGGACACTGAAGCTTTCTTT
>NA|TRBJ2-1|TRBD2|TRBV5-1
CASSLDPGGNLNEQFF
TGCGCCAGCAGCTTGGACCCGGGGGGGAACCTCAATGAGCAGTTCTTC
>NA|TRBJ1-4|TRBD1|TRBV3-1/TRBV3-2
CASSHTGDGEKLFF
TGTGCCAGCAGCCACACAGGGGACGGCGAAAAACTGTTTTTT
>NA|TRBJ1-1|TRBD1|TRBV11-3
CASSFGDRGTAFF
TGTGCCAGCAGCTTTGGAGACAGGGGGACAGCTTTCTTT
>NA|TRBJ2-5|TRBD2|TRBV18
CASYFSPLAGRGQETQYF
TGTGCCAGCTACTTTTCCCCACTAGCGGGAAGAGGCCAAGAGACCCAGTACTTC
>NA|TRBJ2-3|TRBD2|TRBV19
CASTSQSGGGGDTQYF
TGTGCCAGTACCTCCCAAAGCGGGGGCGGGGGAGATACGCAGTATTTT
>few|TRBJ2-5|TRBD2|TRBV7-2
CASSFHTSGGPGTQYF
TGTGCCAGCAGCTTCCATACTAGCGGGGGCCCCGGGACCCAGTACTTC
>NA|TRBJ2-4|NA|TRBV28
CASRSRGWLGNIQYF
TGTGCCAGCAGGTCTCGTGGTTGGCTAGGAAACATTCAGTACTTC
>NA|TRBJ1-1|NA|TRBV28
CASTLVGGRNTEAFF
TGTGCCAGCACCCTTGTGGGGGGGAGGAACACTGAAGCTTTCTTT
>NA|TRBJ1-6|TRBD1|TRBV9
CASSVSGGVDNSPLHF
TGTGCCAGCAGCGTATCAGGGGGTGTGGATAATTCACCCCTCCACTTT